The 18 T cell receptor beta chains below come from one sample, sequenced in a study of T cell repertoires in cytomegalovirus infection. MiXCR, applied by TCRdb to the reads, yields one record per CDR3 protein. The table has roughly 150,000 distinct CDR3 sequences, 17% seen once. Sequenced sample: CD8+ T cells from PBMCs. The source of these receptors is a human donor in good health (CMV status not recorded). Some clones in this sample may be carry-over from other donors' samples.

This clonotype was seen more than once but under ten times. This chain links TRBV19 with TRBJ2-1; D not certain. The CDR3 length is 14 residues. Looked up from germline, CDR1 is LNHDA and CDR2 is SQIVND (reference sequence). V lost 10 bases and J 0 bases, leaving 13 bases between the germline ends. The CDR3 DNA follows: TGTGCCATATCCACCGGATCCTCCTACAATGAGCAGTTCTTC. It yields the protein CAISTGSSYNEQFF.

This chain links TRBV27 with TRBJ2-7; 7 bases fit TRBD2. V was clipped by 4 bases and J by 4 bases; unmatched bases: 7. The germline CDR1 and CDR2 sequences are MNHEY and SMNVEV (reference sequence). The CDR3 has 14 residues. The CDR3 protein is CASSSQAGRYEQYF. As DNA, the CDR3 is TGTGCCAGCAGTTCACAAGCGGGAAGATACGAGCAGTACTTC.

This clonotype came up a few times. CDR3 DNA: TGTGCCAGCTCTCCTTTTAGGACTAGCAGATACTTC. It codes for CASSPFRTSRYF. This sequence joins TRBV28 and TRBJ2-7, with TRBD2 matching 8 bases. J lost 13 bases, V lost 8 bases, and 13 bases had no gene match. Per the germline V gene, CDR1 is MDHEN and CDR2 is SYDVKM. The CDR3 runs to 12 residues.

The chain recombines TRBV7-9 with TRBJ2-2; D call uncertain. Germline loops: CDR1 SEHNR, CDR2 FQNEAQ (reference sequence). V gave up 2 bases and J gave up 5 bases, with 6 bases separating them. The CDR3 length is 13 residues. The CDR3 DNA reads TGTGCCAGCAGCTTAAGGGAAACCGGGGAGCTGTTTTTT. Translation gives CASSLRETGELFF.

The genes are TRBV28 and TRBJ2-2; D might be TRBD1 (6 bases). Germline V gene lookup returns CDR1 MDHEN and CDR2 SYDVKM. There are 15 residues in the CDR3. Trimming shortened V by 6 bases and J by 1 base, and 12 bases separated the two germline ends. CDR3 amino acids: CASRVETGNTGELFF. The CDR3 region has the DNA TGTGCCAGCAGGGTAGAGACAGGGAACACCGGGGAGCTGTTTTTT.

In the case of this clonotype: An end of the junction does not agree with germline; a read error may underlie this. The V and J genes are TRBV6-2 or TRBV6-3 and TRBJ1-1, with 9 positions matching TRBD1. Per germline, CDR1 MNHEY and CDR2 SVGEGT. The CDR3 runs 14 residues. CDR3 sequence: CARSWTGVNTEAFF. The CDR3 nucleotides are TGTGCCCGCAGCTGGACAGGGGTGAACACTGAAGCTTTCTTT.

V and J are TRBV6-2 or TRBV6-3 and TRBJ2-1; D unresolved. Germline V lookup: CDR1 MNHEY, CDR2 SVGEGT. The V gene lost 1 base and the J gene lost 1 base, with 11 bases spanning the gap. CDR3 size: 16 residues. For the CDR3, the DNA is TGTGCCAGCAGTTACTTTCAGGCACGGTCCTACAATGAGCAGTTCTTC. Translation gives CASSYFQARSYNEQFF.

For the CDR3, the DNA is TGTGCCAGCAGCCTAACAGGGGTCGGCCGTCAGCCCCAGCATTTT. It yields the protein CASSLTGVGRQPQHF. The chain uses TRBV6-2 or TRBV6-3 and TRBJ1-5; 7 nucleotides line up with TRBD1. This CDR3 is 15 amino acids long. Trimming at V came to 6 bases and at J to 6 bases, leaving 11 bases not matched to a gene. Germline V CDR1 and CDR2: MNHEY, SVGEGT.

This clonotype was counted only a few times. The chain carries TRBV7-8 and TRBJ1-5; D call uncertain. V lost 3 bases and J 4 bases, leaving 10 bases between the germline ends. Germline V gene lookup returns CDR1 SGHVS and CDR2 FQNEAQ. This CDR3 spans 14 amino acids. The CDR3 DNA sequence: TGTGCCAGCAGCTTTTTAGGGTGGAATCAGCCCCAGCATTTT. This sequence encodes CASSFLGWNQPQHF.

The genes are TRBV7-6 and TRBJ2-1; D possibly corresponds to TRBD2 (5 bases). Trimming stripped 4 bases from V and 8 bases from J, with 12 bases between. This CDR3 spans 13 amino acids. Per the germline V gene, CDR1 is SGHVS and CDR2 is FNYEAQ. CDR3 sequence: CASSWPVGDEQFF. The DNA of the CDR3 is TGTGCCAGCAGCTGGCCGGTCGGGGATGAGCAGTTCTTC.

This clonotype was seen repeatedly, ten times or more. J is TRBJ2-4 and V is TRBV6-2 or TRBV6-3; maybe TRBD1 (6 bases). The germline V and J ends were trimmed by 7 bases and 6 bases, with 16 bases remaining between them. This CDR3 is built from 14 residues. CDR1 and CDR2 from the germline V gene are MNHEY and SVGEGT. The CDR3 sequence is CASTSQGWRNIQYF. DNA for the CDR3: TGTGCCAGCACCTCACAGGGCTGGCGAAACATTCAGTACTTC.

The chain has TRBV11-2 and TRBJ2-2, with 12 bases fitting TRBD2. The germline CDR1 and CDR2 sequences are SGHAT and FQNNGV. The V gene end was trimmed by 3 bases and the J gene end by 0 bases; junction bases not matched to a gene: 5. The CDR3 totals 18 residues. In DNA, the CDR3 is TGTGCCAGCAGCTTCCCTAGCGGGAGGGCCACGAACACCGGGGAGCTGTTTTTT. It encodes CASSFPSGRATNTGELFF.

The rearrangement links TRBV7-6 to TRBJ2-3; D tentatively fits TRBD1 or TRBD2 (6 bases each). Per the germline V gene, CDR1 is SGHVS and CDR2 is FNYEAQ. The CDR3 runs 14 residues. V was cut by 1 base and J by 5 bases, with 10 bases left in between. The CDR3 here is CASSLEGGLDTQYF. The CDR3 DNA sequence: TGTGCCAGCAGCTTAGAGGGGGGCCTAGATACGCAGTATTTT.

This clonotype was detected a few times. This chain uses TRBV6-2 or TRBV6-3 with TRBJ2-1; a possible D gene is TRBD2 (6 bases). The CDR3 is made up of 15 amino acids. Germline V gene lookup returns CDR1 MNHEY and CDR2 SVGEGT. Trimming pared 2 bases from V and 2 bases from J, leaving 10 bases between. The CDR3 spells CASSYKGEAYNEQFF. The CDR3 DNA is TGTGCCAGCAGTTACAAAGGGGAGGCCTACAATGAGCAGTTCTTC.

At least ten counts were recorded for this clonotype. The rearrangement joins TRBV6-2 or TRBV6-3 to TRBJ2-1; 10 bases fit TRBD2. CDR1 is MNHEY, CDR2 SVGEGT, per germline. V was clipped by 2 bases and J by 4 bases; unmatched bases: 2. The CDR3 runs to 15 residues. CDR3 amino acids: CASSYRTSGYNEQFF. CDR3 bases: TGTGCCAGCAGTTACCGGACTAGCGGATACAATGAGCAGTTCTTC.

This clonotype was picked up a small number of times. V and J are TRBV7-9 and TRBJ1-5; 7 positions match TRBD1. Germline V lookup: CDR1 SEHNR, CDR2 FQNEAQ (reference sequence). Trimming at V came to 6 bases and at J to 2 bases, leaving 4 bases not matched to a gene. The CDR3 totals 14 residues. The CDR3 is CASRPTGGNQPQHF. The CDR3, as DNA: TGTGCCAGCAGACCCACAGGGGGCAATCAGCCCCAGCATTTT.

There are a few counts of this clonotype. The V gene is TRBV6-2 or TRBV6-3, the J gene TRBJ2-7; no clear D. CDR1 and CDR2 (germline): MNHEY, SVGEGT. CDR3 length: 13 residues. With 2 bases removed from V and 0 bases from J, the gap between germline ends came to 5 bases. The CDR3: CASSYMGSYEQYF. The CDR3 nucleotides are TGTGCCAGCAGTTACATGGGCTCCTACGAGCAGTACTTC.

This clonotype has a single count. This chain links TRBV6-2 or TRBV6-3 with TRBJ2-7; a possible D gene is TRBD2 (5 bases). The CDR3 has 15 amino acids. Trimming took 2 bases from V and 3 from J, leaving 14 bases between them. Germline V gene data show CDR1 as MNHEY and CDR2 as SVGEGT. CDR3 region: CASSYPVGRNYEQYF. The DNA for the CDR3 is TGTGCCAGCAGTTACCCCGTAGGGAGAAACTACGAGCAGTACTTC.